The 27 T cell receptor beta chains below come from one sample, sequenced in a study of blood T cells in healthy people across ages. Primed by a sample-barcoded 5' primer and a J-beta primer mix, a second PCR proceeded for roughly 7 to 12 cycles. MiXCR, run by TCRdb on the 5' RACE reads, gives a single entry per CDR3 protein. The table includes around 800,000 distinct CDR3 sequences, around 24% detected once. The same data also contributed to another study, on T cells of mothers and their children.

The sample taken for sequencing was blood. Receptor source: a boy aged 10-17 years in good health.

The chain is built from TRBV7-2 and TRBJ2-5; D may correspond to TRBD1 or TRBD2 (6 bases each). CDR1 is SGHTA, CDR2 FQGNSA, per germline. Trimming stripped 0 bases from V and 5 bases from J, with 13 bases between. The CDR3 contains 15 residues. The CDR3 loop is CASSLAWGAVETQYF. CDR3 nucleotides: TGTGCCAGCAGCTTAGCGTGGGGGGCTGTCGAGACCCAGTACTTC.

This clonotype was detected only a few times. The J gene is TRBJ2-5, the V gene TRBV7-9, with TRBD2 identical over 7 bases. This CDR3 has 15 amino acids. The junction had 5 bases not matched to a gene; V was cut back by 2 bases and J by 2 bases. The germline V gene encodes CDR1 SEHNR and CDR2 FQNEAQ (reference sequence). The CDR3 region has the DNA TGTGCCAGCAGCTTACGCGGGACTAATCAAGAGACCCAGTACTTC. Translated, it gives CASSLRGTNQETQYF.

This clonotype has only a few counts. CDR3 sequence: CAISDAQAGGNNEQFF. The CDR3 nucleotides are TGTGCCATCAGTGACGCCCAAGCGGGGGGGAACAATGAGCAGTTCTTC. This chain joins TRBV10-3 and TRBJ2-5; 10 nucleotides agree with TRBD2. The DNA end is more similar to TRBJ2-1, so the J call may be wrong. Per the germline V gene, CDR1 is ENHRY and CDR2 is SYGVKD. This CDR3 comprises 16 residues.

This clonotype was seen a few times. The J gene is TRBJ2-7, the V gene TRBV19; perhaps D is TRBD1 or TRBD2 (5 bases each). The J call may not be correct, given that the DNA end is closer to TRBJ2-1. The length of the CDR3 is 15 residues. The germline gives CDR1 LNHDA, CDR2 SQIVND (reference sequence). In nucleotides, the CDR3 is TGTGCCACCAGCGAGAGGGGCGGCCGATACAATGAGCAGTTCTTC. It encodes CATSERGGRYNEQFF.

The V gene is TRBV18, the J gene TRBJ2-7, with 7 bases matching TRBD1. With 5 bases clipped from V and 2 bases from J, the junction kept 9 bases outside the gene matches. The germline V gene has CDR1 KGHSH and CDR2 LQKENI. There are 15 residues in the CDR3. The CDR3 loop reads CASSEFGQATYEQYF. CDR3 nucleotides: TGTGCCAGCTCAGAGTTCGGACAGGCTACCTACGAGCAGTACTTC.

This clonotype was counted between two and nine times. J is TRBJ2-2 and V is TRBV5-1; 7 positions match TRBD1. The CDR3 consists of 15 residues. With 0 bases clipped from V and 6 bases from J, the junction kept 5 bases outside the gene matches. Per the germline V gene, CDR1 is SGHRS and CDR2 is YFSETQ. The CDR3 sequence is CASSLVGTDAGELFF. CDR3 DNA sequence: TGCGCCAGCAGCTTGGTGGGGACAGACGCCGGGGAGCTGTTTTTT.

This clonotype was observed a handful of times. V usage is TRBV10-2 and J usage is TRBJ2-2; the match to TRBD2 covers 16 bases. The V segment lost 7 bases and the J segment 6 bases; nucleotides outside the gene matches: 8. This CDR3 region has 17 residues. Germline assignment: CDR1 WSHSY and CDR2 SAAADI. The CDR3 DNA follows: TGCGCCAGCATTAAGGGACTAGCGGGGGGGTTCGCCGGGGAGCTGTTTTTT. Translation: CASIKGLAGGFAGELFF.

This clonotype was found a few times. This chain uses TRBV3-1 with TRBJ2-7, with D possibly called TRBD1 or TRBD2 (5 bases each). Germline CDR1 LGHDT, CDR2 YNNKEL (reference sequence). This CDR3 has 15 residues. The V end lost 4 bases, the J end lost 4 bases, and 17 bases lay between the germline ends. CDR3 loop: CASSRTRAEGYEQYF. CDR3 nucleotides: TGTGCCAGCAGCCGAACTCGGGCAGAGGGGTACGAGCAGTACTTC.

There are a few counts of this clonotype. J is TRBJ1-2 and V is TRBV25-1; a possible D gene is TRBD1 (6 bases). This CDR3 spans 15 amino acids. The germline gives CDR1 MGHDK, CDR2 SYGVNS. Trimming took off 6 bases at V and 8 bases at J, with 22 bases between the two ends. CDR3 sequence: CASSGSIRGGTGYTF. CDR3 nucleotides: TGTGCCAGCAGCGGATCCATCAGAGGGGGGACCGGCTACACCTTC.

The chain joins TRBV21-1 to TRBJ2-7. TRBV21-1 is reported as a pseudogene. CDR3 length: 14 residues. The CDR3 bases are TGTGCCAGCAGCAAACAAGGTATGATCTACGAGCAGTACTTC. Its protein product is CASSKQGMIYEQYF.

V usage is TRBV6-1 and J usage is TRBJ2-7; D may be TRBD1 (6 bases). Trimming pared 4 bases from V and 3 bases from J, leaving 19 bases between. The V gene's germline CDR1 is MNHNS and CDR2 SASEGT. CDR3 length: 16 residues. This CDR3 reads CASSASGTIQVYEQYF. DNA of the CDR3: TGTGCCAGCAGTGCCTCCGGGACAATCCAAGTCTACGAGCAGTACTTC.

The sample holds a few counts of this clonotype. The chain carries TRBV20-1 and TRBJ2-5, with D possibly TRBD1 on 6 matching bases. CDR3 size: 14 residues. The V gene's germline CDR1 is DFQATT and CDR2 SNEGSKA (reference sequence). The germline V and J ends were trimmed by 6 bases and 3 bases, with 17 bases remaining between them. CDR3 protein: CSANLGQREETQYF. The CDR3 nucleotides read TGCAGTGCAAATCTAGGACAGAGAGAAGAGACCCAGTACTTC.

The chain employs TRBV6-5 and TRBJ2-7; TRBD2 matches at 8 bases. With 5 bases clipped from V and 6 bases from J, the junction kept 12 bases outside the gene matches. Germline values: CDR1 MNHEY, CDR2 SVGAGI. The CDR3 covers 15 residues. Here the CDR3 reads CASSPEGGRKSEQYF. The CDR3 DNA reads TGTGCCAGCAGTCCAGAGGGCGGGAGGAAAAGCGAGCAGTACTTC.

This clonotype was seen a few times. The chain couples TRBV27 to TRBJ2-5; D uncertain. V lost 0 bases and J 2 bases, leaving 10 bases between the germline ends. The CDR3 loop spans 15 amino acids. The germline V gene has CDR1 MNHEY and CDR2 SMNVEV (reference sequence). The CDR3 DNA sequence: TGTGCCAGCAGTTTATCGACAAGTCTACAAGAGACCCAGTACTTC. It codes for CASSLSTSLQETQYF.

The J gene is TRBJ1-2, the V gene TRBV18, with 7 nucleotides matching TRBD1. Looked up from germline, CDR1 is KGHSH and CDR2 is LQKENI. The V segment lost 4 bases and the J segment 3 bases; nucleotides outside the gene matches: 8. The CDR3 spans 15 residues. CDR3 DNA sequence: TGTGCCAGCTCACGAAGCCAAGACAGGGACTATGGCTACACCTTC. Residues: CASSRSQDRDYGYTF.

This clonotype was seen at least ten times. V is TRBV29-1 and J is TRBJ2-2, with 8 bases that match TRBD2. CDR1 and CDR2 (germline): SQVTM, ANQGSEA. V lost 2 bases, J lost 3 bases, and 8 bases stayed unmatched. This CDR3 region has 16 residues. CDR3 protein: CSVEPPAAGDTGELFF. The CDR3 region has the DNA TGCAGCGTTGAACCCCCGGCAGCGGGGGACACCGGGGAGCTGTTTTTT.

The rearrangement links TRBV4-3 to TRBJ2-3; D is unresolved. The CDR3 is 13 amino acids. The germline CDR1 and CDR2 sequences are LGHNA and YSLEER. V lost 0 bases and J 6 bases, leaving 7 bases between the germline ends. The CDR3 nucleotides are TGCGCCAGCAGCCAAGATAGGTCCGATACGCAGTATTTT. This translates into CASSQDRSDTQYF.

The chain couples TRBV9 to TRBJ2-5; D not resolved. The CDR3 length is 13 residues. Trimming removed 4 bases from V and 5 bases from J, with 12 bases in between. Germline V gene data show CDR1 as SGDLS and CDR2 as YYNGEE. In DNA form, the CDR3 reads TGTGCCAGCAGCCTTAGTATCGAGGAGACCCAGTACTTC. Its protein is CASSLSIEETQYF.

The chain links TRBV5-1 to TRBJ2-5; D is undetermined. The CDR3 is 14 amino acids. Trimming shortened V by 0 bases and J by 2 bases, and 8 bases separated the two germline ends. Germline CDR1 and CDR2: SGHRS and YFSETQ. The CDR3 loop is CASSLGAEQETQYF. CDR3 sequence (DNA): TGCGCCAGCAGCTTGGGTGCTGAACAAGAGACCCAGTACTTC.

This chain uses TRBV19 with TRBJ2-7, with D unclear. TRBJ2-5 matches the DNA end more closely, so the J call is doubtful. This CDR3 has 12 amino acids. The germline V gene has CDR1 LNHDA and CDR2 SQIVND (reference sequence). CDR3 loop: CASSTSWETQYF. DNA for the CDR3: TGTGCCAGTAGTACCTCTTGGGAGACCCAGTACTTC.

V usage is TRBV14 and J usage is TRBJ1-1; the D gene is possibly TRBD1 (5 bases). There are 14 residues in the CDR3. The V gene lost 1 base and the J gene lost 4 bases, with 10 bases spanning the gap. The germline gives CDR1 SGHDN, CDR2 FVKESK. The CDR3 region is CASSQAVRGTEAFF. CDR3 nucleotide sequence: TGTGCCAGCAGCCAAGCGGTAAGGGGCACTGAAGCTTTCTTT.

This chain uses TRBV5-1 with TRBJ1-2; TRBD1 might be the D (6 bases). From germline, CDR1 is SGHRS and CDR2 YFSETQ. Trimming stripped 5 bases from V and 4 bases from J, with 12 bases between. The CDR3 sequence is 13 residues long. Here the CDR3 DNA reads TGCGCCAGCAGGTCAACAGGGACCTATGGCTACACCTTC. Protein sequence: CASRSTGTYGYTF. Combining the CDR3 with reference TRBV5-1 and TRBJ1-2 gives the whole variable domain KAGVTQTPRYLIKTRGQQVTLSCSPISGHRSVSWYQQTPGQGLQFLFEYFSETQRNKGNFPGRFSGRQFSNSRSEMNVSTLELGDSALYLCASRSTGTYGYTFGSGTRLTVV.

V is TRBV24-1 and J is TRBJ2-2; either TRBD1 or TRBD2 may supply D (6 bases each). With 6 bases removed from V and 6 bases from J, the gap between germline ends came to 16 bases. The CDR3 spans 15 residues. Germline V gene lookup returns CDR1 KGHDR and CDR2 SFDVKD. CDR3 residues: CATSHPKGGSGELFF. The CDR3 bases are TGTGCCACCAGTCACCCCAAGGGGGGTTCCGGGGAGCTGTTTTTT.

DNA of the CDR3: TGCAGTGCTAGAAGCATTAGCTCCTACGAGCAGTACTTC. Its translation: CSARSISSYEQYF. The chain has TRBV20-1 and TRBJ2-7; unclear D gene. Germline CDR1 is DFQATT and CDR2 is SNEGSKA (reference sequence). The CDR3 spans 13 residues. V was pared by 2 bases and J by 0 bases, with 8 bases between.

The chain links TRBV29-1 to TRBJ2-1; D remains unclear. CDR1 and CDR2 from the germline V gene are SQVTM and ANQGSEA. V lost 2 bases and J lost 7, with 9 bases in between. The CDR3 length is 12 residues. CDR3 region: CSVEQDGNEQFF. Written as DNA, the CDR3 is TGCAGCGTTGAACAAGACGGGAATGAGCAGTTCTTC.

V gene TRBV4-1 combines with J gene TRBJ1-2; TRBD1 might be the D (6 bases). Germline CDR1 and CDR2: MGHRA and YSYEKL. Trimming removed 0 bases at V and 4 bases at J, with 12 bases between. The CDR3 has 15 residues. For the CDR3, the DNA is TGCGCCAGCAGCCAAGACAGGGGATTCCTCTATGGCTACACCTTC. It is translated as CASSQDRGFLYGYTF.

The chain recombines TRBV20-1 with TRBJ2-7; 7 bases map to TRBD1. This CDR3 has 13 amino acids. V shed 2 bases, J shed 5 bases, and the junction held 6 bases outside the gene matches. Germline loops: CDR1 DFQATT, CDR2 SNEGSKA (reference sequence). The CDR3 DNA sequence: TGCAGTGCTAGATGGACAGGATACCACGAGCAGTACTTC. Its protein is CSARWTGYHEQYF.